This TCR beta chain is drawn from a study of T-cell memory formation after mild COVID-19 (dated by TCRdb to the early 2020s). As for the study more broadly: TCR sequence clusters from the two donors were found to be largely donor specific. In a couple of donors, T-cell clones that expanded and contracted after mild COVID-19 were followed by sequencing TCRalpha and TCRbeta repertoires longitudinally. The cohort was made up of two young adult volunteers, one female and one male, who were previously healthy.

Ficoll-Paque density gradient centrifugation was the method used to isolate PBMCs. Counted from cysteine to phenylalanine, this CDR3 has 13 amino acids. Only the CDR3 region is kept as DNA, spanning 39 bases read in frame from base 1. V is pruned by 4 bases and J by 8 bases, leaving 3 bases of the junction without a gene match. Notes on this clonotype: Its cognate antigen has yet to be identified. No base quality values were provided; no much bigger clone lies one nucleotide off.

Sequencing took place on an Illumina NovaSeq 6000. cDNA libraries for TCRalpha and TCRbeta were prepared by 5'RACE using constant-segment primers, with sample barcodes and unique molecular identifiers added. Trizol reagent was used to extract RNA from every sample. Amplification of the libraries took two PCR steps, and the second step added a second sample barcode plus Illumina TruSeq adapters. Libraries were sequenced on an Illumina NovaSeq with 2 x 150 bp paired-end reads. In the original analysis: Reads were demultiplexed and collapsed into UMI-guided consensus sequences with migec v1.2.7. Using mixcr v2.1.11, UMI consensuses were aligned to TRA and TRB V and J templates and then assembled into clonotypes. A clonotype was counted as expanded or contracted only if both edgeR and NoisET called the change significant, with noise models trained on biological replicates. For edgeR calls, a false discovery rate-adjusted p below 0.01 and a log2 fold-change threshold of 1 were applied. As an exploratory analysis of dynamics, PCA with hierarchical clustering was applied to max-normalized trajectories of the 1000 most abundant clonotypes. The CD4 or CD8 phenotype of responding clones was assigned using the separately sequenced CD4+ and CD8+ repertoires. In-frame beta chains were kept once TCRdb had trimmed the public reads at Q25 with fastp and called clones with MiXCR. CDR3 protein sequences are deduplicated, and each keeps its most common genes and DNA. TCRdb, not the original authors, processed these V and J calls. In this sample the table shows 400,000 or so distinct CDR3 sequences, over 15% of which occur a single time. Together, the top ten hold around 8.4% of the sample.

Results the study describes overall, beyond this receptor: Some responding clones were detected in pre-infection memory, suggesting pre-existing cross-reactive memory T cells joined the SARS-CoV-2 response. The study covered only a couple of mild cases, and larger cohorts including severe cases with pre-infection samples were considered necessary. SARS-CoV-2 specificity of the second-wave clones peaking on day 37 was not confirmed. Contracting CD4+ clones turned up mainly in the CM and EM memory subsets, whereas EMRA was where CD8+ clones were enriched. Balanced CD4/CD8 phenotypes were observed for clones contracting from day 15 to 85, whereas a bias towards CD4+ was observed for a second wave of clones expanding from day 15 to 37.

Sequenced: PBMCs or a T cell subset sorted from them (not recorded which). The chain is encoded by TRBV5-3 joined to TRBJ1-6; 7 bases in between match TRBD1. TRBV5-3 is designated an ORF whose function remains uncertain. The receptor was isolated from an adult woman who had mild COVID-19 (a few samples of this study predate the infection). The sample titles of this study are shuffled in the database, so cell type and time point are left out; the donor was told from shared clones. The CDR3 corresponds to CARSTTGDSPLHF. The DNA reads TGTGCCAGAAGCACTACAGGGGATTCACCCCTCCACTTT.